The clone carrying this T cell receptor beta chain was detected ten times or more. TCRdb analysed the RT-PCR reads with MiXCR anew, one entry per CDR3 protein. The sample carries about 680,000 distinct CDR3 sequences, around 14% recorded once. This CDR3 spans 13 amino acids. The germline gives CDR1 SQVTM, CDR2 ANQGSEA. The V end lost 4 bases, the J end lost 1 base, and 10 bases lay between the germline ends. The sample was memory CD4+ T cells from blood. This sequence originates from a female donor in good health, serving as a healthy control. This chain joins TRBV29-1 and TRBJ2-5; D not certain. The CDR3 reads CSVVGRFQETQYF. CDR3 nucleotides: TGCAGCGTTGTGGGCCGTTTCCAAGAGACCCAGTACTTC.